This T cell receptor (beta chain) is drawn from a study of cytomegalovirus exposure and HLA in healthy donors (dated by TCRdb to 2016 to 2017). Study-level background: In an earlier analysis of several hundred of the donors, about 260 Gb of sequence data and 90 million to 120 million unique TCR beta sequences from about 190 million T cells were reported. All discovery cohort repertoires had been generated using a single sequencing platform. The T cell repertoires of around 670 subjects were profiled by immunosequencing and related to cytomegalovirus serostatus. A later analysis re-analyzed previously published TCR beta repertoires from 550 to 700 donors and added high-resolution HLA genotyping to study TCR occurrence patterns. Typing coverage varied by locus: about 620-630 donors for A, B, C, DRB1 and DQB1; more than 500 for DQA1; more than 600 for DPA1; 450 to 480 for DPB1. An earlier analysis of several hundred of the donors used high-throughput TCR beta sequencing to judge whether each TCR beta V gene segment behaved as functional or pseudogenic. Of the approximately 400 genotyped donors, 80% to 90% were placed in the genetic ancestry cluster associated with self-reported Caucasian donors. Roughly five DR-DQ haplotypes were handled as single units for association and clustering because linkage in the cohort was strong. HLA typing included class I and class II loci at four-digit resolution. Roughly 300 gigabases of sequencing data and 70 million to 85 million unique TCR sequences were included in an early release covering 500 to 750 HLA-typed donors. The study aimed to test whether signatures of past pathogen exposure could be identified by cataloging public T cell receptors. To predict cytomegalovirus infection status, the study combined high-throughput TCR immunosequencing, statistical association of individual TCRs with disease status, and machine learning. Among roughly 400 genotyped donors of the cohort, an average of approximately 240,000 unique TCR beta nucleotide sequences was sequenced per donor, of which roughly 17% were non-productive. Donor age, sex, ethnicity and CMV serostatus were collected together with the repertoire data. A later genetic analysis took genome-wide SNP genotypes for about 55% of the 666 donors and used that subset as a discovery cohort. Besides the first cohort of approximately 710 subjects, a separate validation cohort made up of 120 different subjects was used. The later analysis used no new phenotypic data to find candidate immune exposures, relying instead on TCR beta sequences and their occurrence across donors.

The cohort was made up of about 670 healthy bone marrow donors. At the time of sampling, all cohort members were nominally healthy, though unrecorded immune exposures were likely present. The donor was CMV seronegative and was included in the group of a few hundred seronegative cohort members. Every donor gave a peripheral blood sample, and the peripheral blood mononuclear cells from that sample were used for TCR beta sequencing. Genomic DNA was extracted from the blood cell samples with the Qiagen DNeasy Blood Extraction Kit. A note on this clone: No antigen is known for it. No base qualities exist here, and no much larger clone lies one base off it.

On the study overall, not on this receptor specifically: Most CMV-associated TCR beta chains appeared to be HLA-restricted in a later analysis, and the HLA associations seemed to be driven largely by CMV exposure. A later analysis reported that several top co-occurrence clusters appeared linked to parvovirus B19, influenza, CMV and Epstein-Barr virus. The authors suggested that the approach could potentially be generalized to other disease states and immunological phenotypes. Most TCR sequences were seen in very few donors, while some public TCRs were found in many individuals. Only TCR beta chains were sequenced in this cohort, and the absence of alpha or paired-chain data limited detectable features. A cluster of highly shared sequence variants was judged likely to be a technical artifact of the sequencing pipeline. A later genetic analysis associated a missense DCLRE1C variant with V-gene and J-gene trimming of TCR beta chains, and an independent cohort replicated the association. The 87-base-pair reads could not distinguish some IMGT-functional V segments, including TRBV6-2 and TRBV6-3, so those segments were excluded. A further reported finding was that TCR beta sequences accurately predicted the HLA-A and HLA-B alleles for most subjects in the first cohort. For the cohort, immune exposure information was limited to CMV serostatus. Linkage disequilibrium might explain the correlated functional status among segregating V segments, but an unknown experimental factor could not be excluded. According to a later genetic analysis, donors in an Asian-associated ancestry cluster had fewer N-insertions in productive TCRs than the approximately 630-donor mean. Because counts were too low, about 17 rarely observed V segments, including chromosome 9 orphons, were excluded from the earlier analysis of 587 of the donors. When HLA alleles, especially DR and DQ, strongly co-occurred, attributing TCR associations to individual alleles was difficult. HLA typing was unavailable for some donors at each locus, so association tests used only the typed subset. Cytomegalovirus status was reported to be diagnosed by the classifier with high specificity and sensitivity in both the original and validation cohorts. In a later analysis, 16,951 TCR beta sequences were associated with specific HLA alleles at a false discovery rate of 0.05. In vitro tests confirmed that three of the cytomegalovirus-associated TCR beta chains recognize cytomegalovirus antigens. The presence/absence analyses assumed that sequencing depth was roughly uniform across donors, and that assumption may not be true. A later analysis found that HLA-associated TCR beta chains were more clonally expanded and had lower generation probabilities than equally common non-associated chains. In an earlier analysis of approximately 600 of the donors, most TCR beta V segments were observed in productive rearrangements about 87% or about 30% of the time, broadly matching IMGT annotations. In a later analysis, the rate of TCR association differed among HLA loci, with DRB1 alleles having the most associated TCRs and HLA-C alleles having the fewest. The study gave a list of about 170 TCR beta chains associated with cytomegalovirus.

CDR1 and CDR2 are read off the germline V gene as KGHSH and LQKENI. Taken from cysteine to phenylalanine, the CDR3 has 13 residues. The DNA shown is the 39-base CDR3, in frame from base 1. V and J are truncated by 5 bases and 1 base respectively, leaving an intervening sequence of 8 bases. The protocol used for the library was the immunoSEQ multiplex PCR assay. For the multiplex PCR, a mixture combining 60 forward primers for TCR Vbeta segments and 13 reverse primers for TCR Jbeta segments was used. Amplification of the CDR3 region of rearranged TCR beta genes was performed with a multiplex PCR assay on genomic DNA. The Illumina HiSeq System was used to sequence the amplified TCR beta libraries as 87-base-pair reads. The authors' pipeline ran thus. Across the roughly 600 repertoires, a later analysis counted some 80 million unique TCR beta chains, approximately 12 million of which were shared by at least two donors. A nearest-neighbor algorithm error-corrected the raw reads and collapsed the reads into unique sequences, merging closely related sequences to remove PCR and sequencing errors. CDR3 sequences were aligned to IMGT reference sequences to assign V, D and J gene segments. For a sequence to be retained, a match of at least six nucleotides to both a V gene segment and a J gene segment was required. A rearrangement was called productive if the CDR3 had no stop codons and remained in frame with V and J, and every other rearrangement was called non-productive. CDR3 was defined by IMGT convention, running from the second conserved V-encoded cysteine to the conserved J-encoded phenylalanine. The earlier analysis of 500 to 600 of the donors excluded sequences that lacked an unambiguous match to a single V gene segment. An earlier analysis of several hundred of the donors called V segments functional above 56.7% productive rearrangements and segregating when the between-donor standard deviation exceeded 5%. To diagnose cytomegalovirus status from the catalog of TCR beta chain sequences, a statistical classification framework was built. A later analysis assigned V and J genes by comparing TCR nucleotide sequences with IMGT/GENE-DB human TR gene sequences. A later analysis assigned CDR3 sequences and most-parsimonious VDJ recombination scenarios with the TCRdist pipeline. In a later analysis, each TCR beta chain was defined by its CDR3 amino acid sequence together with its V-gene family, and reads without a unique V-gene family were excluded. To address suspected cross-contamination and a sequencing artifact, a later analysis removed roughly 580 highly shared, low-generation-probability nucleotide sequences. In a later analysis, a clonal expansion index was calculated for each public chain from normalized within-repertoire ranks of inferred template counts. A later analysis computed generation probabilities with a VDJ recombination model fitted to out-of-frame rearrangements, and checked the results against IGoR. In a later analysis, hypergeometric tests were used to score TCR-TCR, TCR-HLA and TCR-CMV co-occurrence, with a repertoire-size bias correction applied to TCR pairs. To estimate false discovery rates, a later analysis permuted the HLA or CMV assignments 20 times. In a later analysis, co-occurring TCRs were grouped using DBSCAN, with TCRdist sequence similarity added in when clustering inside HLA-allele-positive subsets. Co-occurrence clustering excluded repertoires with fewer than 30,000 or more than 120,000 public chains, plus five with anomalous nucleotide sharing. This is the immuneACCESS table as TCRdb keeps it, with only in-frame sequences that have V and J called. A part of the clones is gone; compared with another copy, unresolved V genes explain less than half, and the rest is unexplained. V, J and clone size reflect that table, while D and trimming were determined from the DNA. The sample includes 100,000 to 150,000 clones, with around 85% observed a single time. The ten largest clones represent under 2% of the sample.

Sequencing used PBMCs. This TCR was sampled from a boy aged 10-17 years in good health and CMV-seronegative. Recombination linked TRBV18 to TRBJ1-1, with TRBD1 perhaps the D gene, on 5 matching bases. The DNA sequence follows: TGTGCCAGCTCAGCAGACAGGAACACTGAAGCTTTCTTT. Its translation reads: CASSADRNTEAFF.